Each of the 20 T cell receptor beta chains below was sequenced from the same sample in a study of human T cells and chemical hapten exposure. This sample's time point: pre-sensitization, week 0. Treatment here: therapeutic diphenylcyclopropenone sensitization with weekly scalp DPC. TCRdb fed the RACE reads into MiXCR, producing one record per CDR3 protein. The sample has approximately 400,000 distinct CDR3 sequences, roughly 5% seen once. Sequenced material: whole blood, taken in connection with sensitization to the hapten diphenylcyclopropenone (DPC). These TCRs come from a woman in her 50s with alopecia areata. Some clones in this sample may be carry-over from other donors' samples.

This clonotype was seen a handful of times. The chain's CDR3 is CATSDFEGRTGELFF. The CDR3 DNA reads TGTGCCACCAGTGATTTTGAGGGTCGGACCGGGGAGCTGTTTTTT. J is TRBJ2-2 and V is TRBV24-1, with D tentatively TRBD2 (5 bases). CDR1 is KGHDR, CDR2 SFDVKD, per germline. The CDR3 extends over 15 amino acids. Trimming took 1 base from V and 5 from J, leaving 10 bases between them.

This clonotype occurred many times. The rearrangement links TRBV7-2 to TRBJ1-6; no clear D gene. V was shortened by 5 bases and J by 3 bases, with 11 bases between the two germline ends. The CDR3 loop spans 15 amino acids. CDR1 is SGHTA, CDR2 FQGNSA, per germline. The CDR3 bases are TGTGCCAGCAGCCCTCCCGAGTTCTATAATTCACCCCTCCACTTT. This sequence encodes CASSPPEFYNSPLHF. Together with reference TRBV7-2 and TRBJ1-6, the CDR3 gives the full variable domain: GAGVSQSPSNKVTEKGKDVELRCDPISGHTALYWYRQSLGQGLEFLIYFQGNSAPDKSGLPSDRFSAERTGGSVSTLTIQRTQQEDSAVYLCASSPPEFYNSPLHFGNGTRLTVT.

This clonotype was observed many times. The chain is built from TRBV7-6 and TRBJ2-1; TRBD2 matches 8 bases. Losses at the gene ends were 2 bases for V and 7 bases for J; bases not matched to a gene: 7. CDR1 and CDR2 (germline): SGHVS, FNYEAQ. This CDR3 has 15 residues. CDR3 protein: CASSLYTGGGNEQFF. CDR3 sequence (DNA): TGTGCCAGCAGCTTATATACGGGAGGGGGGAATGAGCAGTTCTTC.

At least ten counts were recorded for this clonotype. This chain links TRBV29-1 with TRBJ2-1, with no clear D. The CDR3 is 12 amino acids. With 7 bases removed from V and 7 bases from J, the gap between germline ends came to 14 bases. Germline V lookup: CDR1 SQVTM, CDR2 ANQGSEA. The CDR3 nucleotides are TGCAGCGCGATCCCCCAGGCGAATGAGCAGTTCTTC. It specifies CSAIPQANEQFF.

This clonotype was seen a handful of times. This chain uses TRBV20-1 with TRBJ2-1; the D gene is possibly TRBD2 (6 bases). This CDR3 comprises 13 residues. CDR1 and CDR2 (germline): DFQATT, SNEGSKA (reference sequence). Trimming removed 1 base from V and 5 bases from J, with 9 bases in between. CDR3 in amino acids: CSARGLEDNEQFF. DNA for the CDR3: TGCAGTGCTAGAGGACTAGAAGACAATGAGCAGTTCTTC.

Ten or more counts support this clonotype. The J gene is TRBJ2-3, the V gene TRBV28, with 12 bases fitting TRBD2. Losses at the gene ends were 5 bases for V and 5 bases for J; bases not matched to a gene: 8. CDR1 and CDR2 from the germline V gene are MDHEN and SYDVKM. The CDR3 runs to 16 residues. CDR3 amino acids: CASSIRGLAGRDTQYF. CDR3 DNA sequence: TGTGCCAGCAGTATCAGAGGACTAGCGGGAAGAGATACGCAGTATTTT. The full variable domain, with the rest looked up from reference TRBV28 and TRBJ2-3, is DVKVTQSSRYLVKRTGEKVFLECVQDMDHENMFWYRQDPGLGLRLIYFSYDVKMKEKGDIPEGYSVSREKKERFSLILESASTNQTSMYLCASSIRGLAGRDTQYFGPGTRLTVL.

Points on this clonotype: A junction end diverges from the germline sequence, so it may reflect a read error. The chain links TRBV6-5 to TRBJ1-1; 11 bases match TRBD1. The CDR3 extends over 16 amino acids. CDR1 is MNHEY and CDR2 is SVGAGI in the germline V gene. The DNA of the CDR3 is TGTGCCAGCAGTCACTCGCGGGACAGGGGGGACACTGAAGCTTTCTTT. As protein: CASSHSRDRGDTEAFF.

This clonotype was found a few times. The chain recombines TRBV7-9 with TRBJ1-1; no reliable D call. Germline V gene lookup returns CDR1 SEHNR and CDR2 FQNEAQ (reference sequence). V lost 6 bases and J lost 7, with 18 bases in between. CDR3 length equals 14 residues. For the CDR3, the DNA is TGTGCCAGCAGTAGACTAATTCGCGGCGATGAAGCTTTCTTT. It specifies CASSRLIRGDEAFF.

The rearrangement joins TRBV5-5 to TRBJ2-7, with D possibly being TRBD1 (6 bases). Germline V gene lookup returns CDR1 SGHKS and CDR2 YYEKEE (reference sequence). The V and J ends lost 4 bases and 2 bases respectively, with 22 bases between them. The length of the CDR3 is 17 residues. DNA for the CDR3: TGTGCCAGCAGCGTTTTCTCCACAGGGACCTCTCCCTACGAGCAGTACTTC. Amino acids: CASSVFSTGTSPYEQYF.

The V gene is TRBV20-1, the J gene TRBJ2-2, with 8 bases identical to TRBD2. The CDR3 loop spans 14 amino acids. V shed 0 bases and J 6 bases; nucleotides not matched to a gene: 3. Looked up from germline, CDR1 is DFQATT and CDR2 is SNEGSKA (reference sequence). This CDR3 reads CSARDELAAGELFF. CDR3 in DNA: TGCAGTGCTAGAGATGAACTAGCGGCCGGGGAGCTGTTTTTT.

The rearrangement uses TRBV10-3 and TRBJ1-2; 7 bases align to TRBD1. CDR1 ENHRY and CDR2 SYGVKD come from the germline V gene. CDR3 length equals 16 residues. V was clipped by 3 bases and J by 6 bases; unmatched bases: 13. The CDR3 loop is CAISDPGQAPGDGYTF. The CDR3 bases are TGTGCCATCAGTGACCCCGGACAGGCGCCGGGGGATGGCTACACCTTC.

This clonotype was picked up many times. CDR3 sequence reads: CASSLFRDGTYEQYF. CDR3 nucleotides: TGTGCCAGCAGTTTATTCCGGGACGGCACCTACGAGCAGTACTTC. The chain uses TRBV6-2 or TRBV6-3 and TRBJ2-7; D could derive from TRBD1 or TRBD2 (5 bases each). Trimming removed 4 bases from V and 2 bases from J, with 15 bases in between. Germline V gene lookup returns CDR1 MNHEY and CDR2 SVGEGT. The CDR3 is made up of 15 amino acids.

This clonotype was detected a few times. The CDR3 loop is CATSSRSLDGAGNQPQHF. Written as DNA, the CDR3 is TGTGCCACCAGCAGCCGCTCCCTCGACGGGGCAGGCAATCAGCCCCAGCATTTT. The chain joins TRBV15 to TRBJ1-5, with D perhaps matching TRBD1 (5 bases). The CDR3 has 18 amino acids. Looked up from germline, CDR1 is LNHNV and CDR2 is YYDKDF (reference sequence). V was shortened by 3 bases and J by 2 bases, with 20 bases between the two germline ends.

V is TRBV20-1 and J is TRBJ2-4; 10 bases line up with TRBD1. CDR1 is DFQATT, CDR2 SNEGSKA, per germline (reference sequence). The CDR3 is made up of 14 amino acids. The ends lost 6 bases at V and 9 bases at J; junction bases unmatched: 11. Here the CDR3 DNA reads TGCAGTGCATCATCCGGGACAGGGGAGGGCATTCAGTACTTC. This encodes CSASSGTGEGIQYF.

This rearrangement joins TRBV6-1 to TRBJ1-1; D is undetermined. Germline assignment: CDR1 MNHNS and CDR2 SASEGT. This CDR3 is 15 amino acids long. The V gene lost 11 bases and the J gene lost 3 bases, with 22 bases spanning the gap. The CDR3 coding sequence is TGTGCCGGCGGGATGGGAGACCTGAGGGACACTGAAGCTTTCTTT. It is translated as CAGGMGDLRDTEAFF.

This clonotype turned up a few times. The rearrangement uses TRBV29-1 and TRBJ2-5; D unresolved. This CDR3 comprises 14 residues. Trimming shortened V by 4 bases and J by 0 bases, and 12 bases separated the two germline ends. Germline values: CDR1 SQVTM, CDR2 ANQGSEA. The CDR3 loop reads CSVGPRVYQETQYF. The CDR3 nucleotides read TGCAGCGTTGGGCCCCGAGTGTACCAAGAGACCCAGTACTTC.

As regards this clonotype: This sequence may be a read error, since a much larger clone differs from it by one base. The chain combines TRBV6-2 or TRBV6-3 with TRBJ1-1; TRBD1 might be the D (6 bases). The V end lost 6 bases, the J end lost 4 bases, and 15 bases lay between the germline ends. The germline V gene has CDR1 MNHEY and CDR2 SVGEGT. This CDR3 is 14 amino acids long. The CDR3 nucleotides are TGTGCCAGCAGCCAAAGGGGGGGAGCCACTGAAGCTTTCTTT. Its translation: CASSQRGGATEAFF.

This clonotype came up a few times. The gene calls are TRBV12-3 or TRBV12-4 and TRBJ2-3; 7 bases fit TRBD1. Trimming removed 6 bases from V and 5 bases from J; junction bases left unmatched: 11. CDR3 length equals 15 residues. The CDR3 DNA sequence: TGTGCCAGCAGCGCCTCGGACAGGAAAGAAGATACGCAGTATTTT. Amino acids: CASSASDRKEDTQYF.

V and J are TRBV9 and TRBJ2-3; no clear D gene. V lost 3 bases and J lost 7, with 6 bases in between. Germline V CDR1 and CDR2: SGDLS, YYNGEE. The length of the CDR3 is 11 residues. The CDR3 loop is CASSATNTQYF. CDR3 nucleotides: TGTGCCAGCAGCGCTACGAATACGCAGTATTTT.

There are many counts of this clonotype. The chain employs TRBV29-1 and TRBJ2-7; D is ambiguous. In germline, CDR1 is SQVTM, CDR2 ANQGSEA. Between the trimmed V and J ends, which lost 4 bases and 2 bases, there was a span of 15 bases. The CDR3 totals 14 residues. The CDR3 is CSVGHHVGAYEQYF. The CDR3, as DNA: TGCAGCGTTGGACACCACGTTGGGGCCTACGAGCAGTACTTC.